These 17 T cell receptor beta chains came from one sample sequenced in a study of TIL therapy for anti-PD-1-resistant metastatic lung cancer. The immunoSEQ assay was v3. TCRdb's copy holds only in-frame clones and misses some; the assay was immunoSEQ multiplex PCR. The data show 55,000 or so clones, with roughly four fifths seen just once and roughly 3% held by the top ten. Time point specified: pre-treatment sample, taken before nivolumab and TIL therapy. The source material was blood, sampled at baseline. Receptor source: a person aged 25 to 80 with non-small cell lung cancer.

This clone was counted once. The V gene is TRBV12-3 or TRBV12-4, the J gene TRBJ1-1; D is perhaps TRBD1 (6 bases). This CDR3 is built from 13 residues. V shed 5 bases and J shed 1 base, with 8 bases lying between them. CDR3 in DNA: TGTGCCAGCAGTCAACAGGGGAACACTGAAGCTTTCTTT. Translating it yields CASSQQGNTEAFF.

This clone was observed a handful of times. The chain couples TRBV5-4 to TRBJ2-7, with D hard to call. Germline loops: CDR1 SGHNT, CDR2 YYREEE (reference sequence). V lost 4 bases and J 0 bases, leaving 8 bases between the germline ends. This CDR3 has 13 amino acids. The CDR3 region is CASSPWNSYEQYF. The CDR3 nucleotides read TGTGCCAGCAGCCCTTGGAACTCCTACGAGCAGTACTTC.

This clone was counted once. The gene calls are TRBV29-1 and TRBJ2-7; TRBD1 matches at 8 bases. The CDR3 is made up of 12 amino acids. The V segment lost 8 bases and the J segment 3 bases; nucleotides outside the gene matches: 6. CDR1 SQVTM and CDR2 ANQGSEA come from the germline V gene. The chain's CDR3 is CSIRTGFYEQYF. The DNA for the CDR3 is TGCAGCATAAGGACAGGGTTCTACGAGCAGTACTTC.

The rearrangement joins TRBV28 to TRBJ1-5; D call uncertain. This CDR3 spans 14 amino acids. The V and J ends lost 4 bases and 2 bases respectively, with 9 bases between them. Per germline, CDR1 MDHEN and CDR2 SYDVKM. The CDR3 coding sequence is TGTGCCAGCAGTTCCGGGATAGGCAATCAGCCCCAGCATTTT. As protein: CASSSGIGNQPQHF. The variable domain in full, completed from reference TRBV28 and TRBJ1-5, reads DVKVTQSSRYLVKRTGEKVFLECVQDMDHENMFWYRQDPGLGLRLIYFSYDVKMKEKGDIPEGYSVSREKKERFSLILESASTNQTSMYLCASSSGIGNQPQHFGDGTRLSIL.

This chain's CDR3 is CASSQDARGGSNEQFF. Here the CDR3 DNA reads TGTGCCAGCAGCCAAGATGCGCGGGGGGGATCCAATGAGCAGTTCTTC. This rearrangement joins TRBV3-1 (or the pseudogene TRBV3-2) to TRBJ2-1; the match to TRBD2 covers 9 bases. There are 16 residues in the CDR3. CDR1 and CDR2 (germline): LGHDT, YNNKEL (reference sequence). Trimming at V came to 0 bases and at J to 6 bases, leaving 6 bases not matched to a gene.

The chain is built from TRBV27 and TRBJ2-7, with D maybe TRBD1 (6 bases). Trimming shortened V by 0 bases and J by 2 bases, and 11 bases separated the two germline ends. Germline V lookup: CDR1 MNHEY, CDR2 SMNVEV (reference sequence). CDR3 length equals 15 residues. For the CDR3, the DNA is TGTGCCAGCAGTTTATCACAGGGTTTAACCTACGAGCAGTACTTC. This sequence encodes CASSLSQGLTYEQYF.

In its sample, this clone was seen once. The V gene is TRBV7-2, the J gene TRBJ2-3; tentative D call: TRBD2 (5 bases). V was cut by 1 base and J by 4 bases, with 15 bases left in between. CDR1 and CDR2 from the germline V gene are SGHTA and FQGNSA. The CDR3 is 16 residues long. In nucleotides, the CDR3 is TGTGCCAGCAGCTTAGTAATAGGGTTGAGGGCAGATACGCAGTATTTT. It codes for CASSLVIGLRADTQYF.

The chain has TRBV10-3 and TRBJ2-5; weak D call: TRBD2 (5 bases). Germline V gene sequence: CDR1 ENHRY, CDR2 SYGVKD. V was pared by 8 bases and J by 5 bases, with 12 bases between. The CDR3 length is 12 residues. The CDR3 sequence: CAISTSGETQYF. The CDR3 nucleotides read TGTGCCATCTCTACTAGTGGGGAGACCCAGTACTTC.

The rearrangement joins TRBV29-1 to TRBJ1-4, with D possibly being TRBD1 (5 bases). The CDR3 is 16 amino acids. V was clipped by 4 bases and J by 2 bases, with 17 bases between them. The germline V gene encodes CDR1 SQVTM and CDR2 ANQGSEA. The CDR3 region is CSVGEGVAGTNEKLFF. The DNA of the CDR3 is TGCAGCGTTGGAGAAGGGGTGGCAGGGACTAATGAAAAACTGTTTTTT.

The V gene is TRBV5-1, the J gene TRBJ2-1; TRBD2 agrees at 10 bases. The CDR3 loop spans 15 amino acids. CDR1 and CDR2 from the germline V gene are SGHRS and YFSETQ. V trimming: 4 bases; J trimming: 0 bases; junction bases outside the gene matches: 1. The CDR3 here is CASSASGSSYNEQFF. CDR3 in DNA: TGCGCCAGCAGCGCTAGCGGGAGCTCCTACAATGAGCAGTTCTTC.

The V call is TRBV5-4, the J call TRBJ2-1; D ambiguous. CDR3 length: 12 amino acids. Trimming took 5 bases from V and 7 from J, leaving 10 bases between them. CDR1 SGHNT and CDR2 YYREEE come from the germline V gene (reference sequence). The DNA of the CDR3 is TGTGCCAGCAGTACCTACAGAAATGAGCAGTTCTTC. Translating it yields CASSTYRNEQFF.

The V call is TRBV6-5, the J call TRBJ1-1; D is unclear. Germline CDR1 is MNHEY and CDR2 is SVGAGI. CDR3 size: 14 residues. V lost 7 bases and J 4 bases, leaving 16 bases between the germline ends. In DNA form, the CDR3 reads TGTGCCAGCATTCCGACGGGAGGGAGCACTGAAGCTTTCTTT. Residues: CASIPTGGSTEAFF.

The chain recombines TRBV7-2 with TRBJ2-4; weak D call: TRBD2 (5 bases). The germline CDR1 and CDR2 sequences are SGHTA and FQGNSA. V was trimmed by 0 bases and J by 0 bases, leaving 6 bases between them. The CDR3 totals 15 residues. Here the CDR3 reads CASSLASGAKNIQYF. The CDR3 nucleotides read TGTGCCAGCAGCTTAGCGAGCGGAGCCAAAAACATTCAGTACTTC.

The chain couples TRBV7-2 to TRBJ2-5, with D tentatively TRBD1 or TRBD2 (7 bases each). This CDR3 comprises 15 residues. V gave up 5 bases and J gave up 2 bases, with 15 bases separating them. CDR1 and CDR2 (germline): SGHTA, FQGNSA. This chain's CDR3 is CASSRGRGRQETQYF. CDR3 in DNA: TGTGCCAGCAGCCGGGGGAGGGGGCGGCAAGAGACCCAGTACTTC.

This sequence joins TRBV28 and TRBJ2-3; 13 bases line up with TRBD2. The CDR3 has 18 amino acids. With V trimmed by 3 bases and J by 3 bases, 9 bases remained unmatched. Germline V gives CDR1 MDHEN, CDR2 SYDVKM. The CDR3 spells CASSLLEPGLAGTDTQYF. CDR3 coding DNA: TGTGCCAGCAGTTTGTTGGAACCGGGACTAGCGGGAACAGATACGCAGTATTTT.

CDR3 in amino acids: CASSFNGDRYYEQYF. As DNA, the CDR3 is TGCGCCAGCAGCTTCAATGGAGACAGATACTACGAGCAGTACTTC. This chain uses TRBV5-1 with TRBJ2-7; possible D gene TRBD1, 5 bases. The CDR3 contains 15 residues. The ends were cut back, 2 bases at V and 3 bases at J, with 15 bases in the middle. CDR1 is SGHRS, CDR2 YFSETQ, per germline. The variable domain in full, completed from reference TRBV5-1 and TRBJ2-7, reads KAGVTQTPRYLIKTRGQQVTLSCSPISGHRSVSWYQQTPGQGLQFLFEYFSETQRNKGNFPGRFSGRQFSNSRSEMNVSTLELGDSALYLCASSFNGDRYYEQYFGPGTRLTVT.

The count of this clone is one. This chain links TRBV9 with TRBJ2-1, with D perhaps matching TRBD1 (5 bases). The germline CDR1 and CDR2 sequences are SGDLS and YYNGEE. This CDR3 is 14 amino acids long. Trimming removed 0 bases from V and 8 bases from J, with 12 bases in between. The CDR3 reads CASSVGGRADEQFF. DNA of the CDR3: TGTGCCAGCAGCGTAGGCGGCAGGGCTGATGAGCAGTTCTTC.